This paragraph reports one T cell receptor beta chain. These data are taken from a study of T cell responses to AZD1222 COVID-19 vaccine. CDR3 length: 14 residues. Trimming pared 4 bases from V and 7 bases from J, leaving 15 bases between. CDR1 and CDR2 (germline): SGHRS, YFSETQ. The repertoire was sequenced with immunoSEQ multiplex PCR; TCRdb's copy has only in-frame clones and lacks some. The sample yields fewer than 30,000 clones, 93% seen once. The TCR was taken from an adult in good health. The sample in question was peripheral blood, obtained on day 0 of AZD1222 vaccination. V gene TRBV5-1 combines with J gene TRBJ1-5, with a possible D match to TRBD1 (5 bases). The CDR3 nucleotides are TGCGCCAGCAGCGCCGGGACGGGGGAGCAGCCCCAGCATTTT. This encodes CASSAGTGEQPQHF.